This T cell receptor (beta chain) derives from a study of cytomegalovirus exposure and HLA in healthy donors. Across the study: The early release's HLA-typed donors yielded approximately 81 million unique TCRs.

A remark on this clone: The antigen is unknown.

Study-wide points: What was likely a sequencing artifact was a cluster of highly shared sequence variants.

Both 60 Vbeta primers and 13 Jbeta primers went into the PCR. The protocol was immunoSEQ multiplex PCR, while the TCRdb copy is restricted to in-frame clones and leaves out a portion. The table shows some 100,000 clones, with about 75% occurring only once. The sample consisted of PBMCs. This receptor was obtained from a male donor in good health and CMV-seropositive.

The CDR3 sequence: CASSQAGLFYEQYF. The CDR3 nucleotides read TGCGCCAGCAGCCAAGCGGGACTGTTCTACGAGCAGTACTTC. V and J are TRBV4-3 and TRBJ2-7, with a weak D call TRBD2 (6 bases). The CDR3 has 14 residues. V lost 1 base to trimming and J lost 3 bases, with 10 bases between them. Germline V gene sequence: CDR1 LGHNA, CDR2 YSLEER.